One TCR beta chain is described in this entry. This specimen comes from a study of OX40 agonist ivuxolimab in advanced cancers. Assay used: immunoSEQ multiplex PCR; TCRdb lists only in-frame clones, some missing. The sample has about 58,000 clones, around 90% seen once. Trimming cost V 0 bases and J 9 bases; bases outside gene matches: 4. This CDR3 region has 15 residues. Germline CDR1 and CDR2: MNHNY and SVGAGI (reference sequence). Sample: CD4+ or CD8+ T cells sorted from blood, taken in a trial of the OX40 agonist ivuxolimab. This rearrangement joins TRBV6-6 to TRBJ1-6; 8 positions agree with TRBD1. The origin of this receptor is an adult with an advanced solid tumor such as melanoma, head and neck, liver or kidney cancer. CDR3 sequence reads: CASSYSNRGGSPLHF. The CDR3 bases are TGTGCCAGCAGTTACTCGAACAGGGGGGGTTCACCCCTCCACTTT.